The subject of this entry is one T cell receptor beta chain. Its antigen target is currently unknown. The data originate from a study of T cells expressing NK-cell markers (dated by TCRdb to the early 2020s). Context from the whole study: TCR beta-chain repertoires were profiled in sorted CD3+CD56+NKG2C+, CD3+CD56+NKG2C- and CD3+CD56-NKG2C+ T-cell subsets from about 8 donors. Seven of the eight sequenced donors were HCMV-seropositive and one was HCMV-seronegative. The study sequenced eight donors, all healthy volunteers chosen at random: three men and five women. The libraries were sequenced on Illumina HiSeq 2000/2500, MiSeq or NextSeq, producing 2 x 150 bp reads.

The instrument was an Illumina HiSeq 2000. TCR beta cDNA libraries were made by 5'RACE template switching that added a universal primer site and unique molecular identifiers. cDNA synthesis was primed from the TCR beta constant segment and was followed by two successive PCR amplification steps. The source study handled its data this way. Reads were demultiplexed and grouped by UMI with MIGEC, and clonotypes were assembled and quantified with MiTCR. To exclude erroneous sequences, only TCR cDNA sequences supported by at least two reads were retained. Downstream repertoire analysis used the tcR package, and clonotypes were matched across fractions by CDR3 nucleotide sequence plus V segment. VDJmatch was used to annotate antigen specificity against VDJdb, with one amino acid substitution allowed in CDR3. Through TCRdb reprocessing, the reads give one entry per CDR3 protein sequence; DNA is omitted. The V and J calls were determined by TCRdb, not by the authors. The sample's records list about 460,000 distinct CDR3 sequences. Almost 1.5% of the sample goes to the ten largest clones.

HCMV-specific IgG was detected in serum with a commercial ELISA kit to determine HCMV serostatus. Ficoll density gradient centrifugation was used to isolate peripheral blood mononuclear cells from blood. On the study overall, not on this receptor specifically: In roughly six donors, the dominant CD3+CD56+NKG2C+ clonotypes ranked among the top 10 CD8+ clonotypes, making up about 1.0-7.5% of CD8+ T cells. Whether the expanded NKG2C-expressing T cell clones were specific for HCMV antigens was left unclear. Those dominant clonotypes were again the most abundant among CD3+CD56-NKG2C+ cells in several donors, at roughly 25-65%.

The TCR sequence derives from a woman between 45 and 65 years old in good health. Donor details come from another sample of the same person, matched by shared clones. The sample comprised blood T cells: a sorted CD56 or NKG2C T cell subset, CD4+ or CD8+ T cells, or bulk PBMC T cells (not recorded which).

The CDR3 amino acid sequence is: CSVGVGGRGEQFF. The rearrangement joined TRBV29-1 to TRBJ2-1; the TRBD2 assignment by TCRdb is unverifiable without DNA. The germline V gene sets CDR1 to SQVTM and CDR2 to ANQGSEA. The CDR3, from cysteine to phenylalanine, totals 13 residues. The record lacks a DNA sequence.